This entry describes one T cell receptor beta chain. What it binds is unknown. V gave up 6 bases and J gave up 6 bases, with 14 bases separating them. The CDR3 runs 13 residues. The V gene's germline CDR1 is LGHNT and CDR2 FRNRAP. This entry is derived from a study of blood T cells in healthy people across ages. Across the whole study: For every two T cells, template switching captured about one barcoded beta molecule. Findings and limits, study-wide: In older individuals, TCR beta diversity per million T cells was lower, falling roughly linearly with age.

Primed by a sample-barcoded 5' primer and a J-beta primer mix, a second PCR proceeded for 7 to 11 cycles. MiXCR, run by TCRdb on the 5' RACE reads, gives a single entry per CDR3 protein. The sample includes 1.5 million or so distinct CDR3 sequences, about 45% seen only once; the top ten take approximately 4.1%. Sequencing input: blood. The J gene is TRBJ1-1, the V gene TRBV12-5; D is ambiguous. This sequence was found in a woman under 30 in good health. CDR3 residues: CASGLGRVAEAFF. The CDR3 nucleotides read TGTGCTAGTGGCCTGGGGAGGGTTGCTGAAGCTTTCTTT.